The rows below give T cell receptor beta chains drawn from one sample of a study of shared clonotypes between healthy human individuals. TCRdb keeps only in-frame clones here, not all; method: immunoSEQ multiplex PCR. The profile shows roughly 2,500,000 clones, approximately 94% of them singletons. The specimen sequenced was naive CD4+ T cells from PBMCs. Receptor source: a man aged 18 to 30 in good health. Some clones in this sample may be carry-over from other donors' samples. The CDR3 runs from the conserved cysteine through the conserved F or W. The order of the fields is clone size, V gene, D gene, J gene, CDR3 DNA, CDR3 protein. A D gene is named only where the DNA matches it firmly. Clone size appears in some rows only: once, few, many, or a class for an expanded clone.

.,TRBV6-6,TRBD2,TRBJ2-7,TGTGCCAGCAGGGGACTAGCGGGAGGCCCCTACGAGCAGTACTTC,CASRGLAGGPYEQYF
once,TRBV19,TRBD1,TRBJ1-2,TGTGCCAGTAGTTTGGCAGGGGGGGGCACACCCTACGACTATGGCTACACCTTC,CASSLAGGGTPYDYGYTF
.,TRBV6-6,.,TRBJ2-2,TGTGCCAGCACTCTGGACGTCATCTCAATAACCGGGGAGCTGTTTTTT,CASTLDVISITGELFF
.,TRBV21-1,.,TRBJ2-5,TGTGCCAGCAGCCCGGGACCCCTACTAGCGACGCAAGAGACCCAGTACTTC,CASSPGPLLATQETQYF
.,TRBV21-1,.,TRBJ1-1,TGTGCCAGAGGACGAAAGACTCCGAGGGACACTGAAGCTTTCTTT,CARGRKTPRDTEAFF
.,TRBV15,TRBD2,TRBJ2-1,TGTGCCACCCGTCGGGCGGGGGGGTACAATGAGCAGTTCTTC,CATRRAGGYNEQFF
.,TRBV11-2,.,TRBJ2-2,TGTGCCAGCAGCCAACTAGAGATGAACACCGGGGAGCTGTTTTTT,CASSQLEMNTGELFF
few,TRBV5-1,.,TRBJ1-1,TGCGCCAGCAGCTTGGGACCCGGGAACACTGAAGCTTTCTTT,CASSLGPGNTEAFF
.,TRBV28,.,TRBJ1-2,TGTGCCAGCAGCCGAGGTAGCTATGGCTACACCTTC,CASSRGSYGYTF
.,TRBV19,TRBD2,TRBJ2-1,TGTGCCAGTAGTATGGGGGGACTAGCGGCCTCCTACAATGAGCAGTTCTTC,CASSMGGLAASYNEQFF
.,TRBV10-3,TRBD2,TRBJ2-1,TGTGCCATCAGTGAGTCGGAGGGCGGGAGTGGCCGTTCTAAGCAGTTCTTC,CAISESEGGSGRSKQFF
.,TRBV6-1,.,TRBJ2-7,TGTGCCAGCAGTTTGCTAGGGGCCTACGAGCAGTACTTC,CASSLLGAYEQYF
.,TRBV5-1,.,TRBJ2-1,TGCGCCAGCAGCTTGGTAGGAAACAATGAGCAGTTCTTC,CASSLVGNNEQFF
.,TRBV7-2,.,TRBJ1-5,TGTGCCAGCAGCCGGCCCGGGGGGATTCAGCCCCAGCATTTT,CASSRPGGIQPQHF
.,TRBV5-1,.,TRBJ2-4,TGCGCCAGCAGCTTGGAGTATGTCGGAGCCAAAAACATTCAGTACTTC,CASSLEYVGAKNIQYF
few,TRBV19,.,TRBJ1-1,TGTGCCAGTAGTTCTCACGTCTCGGTGAGCACTGAAGCTTTCTTT,CASSSHVSVSTEAFF
.,TRBV29-1,.,TRBJ1-1,TGCAGCGTCTTACAGGGTGGGGACACTGAAGCTTTCTTT,CSVLQGGDTEAFF
once,TRBV28,.,TRBJ2-7,TGTGCCACCCTCCGGGACAAAACCTACGAGCAGTACTTC,CATLRDKTYEQYF
few,TRBV2,TRBD1,TRBJ1-1,TGTGCCAGCAGTGGGGACAGGGTGGACGGCACTGAAGCTTTCTTT,CASSGDRVDGTEAFF
.,TRBV5-8,TRBD1,TRBJ1-5,TGTGCCAGCAGCTTGACTGGGACAGGGAATCAGCCCCAGCATTTT,CASSLTGTGNQPQHF
.,TRBV7-2,TRBD1,TRBJ2-7,TGTGCCAGCAGCTCCGACAGGGCTTCGGGAGAGCAGTACTTC,CASSSDRASGEQYF
.,TRBV6-1,.,TRBJ2-1,TGTGCCAGCAGTGCAAGAGGGGTGACCGTAACCAGCTCCTACAATGAGCAGTTCTTC,CASSARGVTVTSSYNEQFF
.,TRBV6-6,.,TRBJ1-2,TGTGCCAGCGGCGCAGGGACATTGATGGGCTACACCTTC,CASGAGTLMGYTF
few,TRBV28,.,TRBJ2-1,TGTGCCAGCAGTCCGGTGGGGGGTTTACATGAGCAGTTCTTC,CASSPVGGLHEQFF
.,TRBV11-3,.,TRBJ2-5,TGTGCCAGCAGCCCGGGGGCTGGGGAGACCCAGTACTTC,CASSPGAGETQYF
.,TRBV9,.,TRBJ2-2,TGTGCCAGCAGCGTTAGGGGGGGCAACACCGGGGAGCTGTTTTTT,CASSVRGGNTGELFF
.,TRBV7-2,TRBD1,TRBJ1-5,TGTGCCAGCAGCTTCGGCTATCGGGTTCAGGGGGCTCAGCCCCAGCATTTT,CASSFGYRVQGAQPQHF
once,TRBV28,TRBD1,TRBJ2-1,TGTGCCAGCAGTTCTCTACGGGACAGGGGGCGCGTAGAGCAGTTCTTC,CASSSLRDRGRVEQFF
.,TRBV27,TRBD2,TRBJ2-1,TGTGCCAGTCCACCTCAGCCCCAGCGGGGGGAGGTTTACAATGAGCAGTTCTTC,CASPPQPQRGEVYNEQFF